One sample yielded the 14 T cell receptor beta chains listed below, sequenced in a study of blood T cell dynamics during melanoma immunotherapy. Specified time point: pre-treatment baseline. Measured with immunoSEQ multiplex PCR; TCRdb has only the in-frame clones, and not every one. The profile shows about 4,800 clones, around 88% of them singletons. Specimen: blood, collected from a patient treated with checkpoint blockade. These receptors all come from a human donor with melanoma.

The V gene is TRBV5-1, the J gene TRBJ1-1; D is undetermined. The CDR3 is 14 residues long. Germline V CDR1 and CDR2: SGHRS, YFSETQ. Between the trimmed V and J ends, which lost 2 bases and 5 bases, there was a span of 13 bases. CDR3 loop: CASSFGVGLTEAFF. The CDR3 nucleotides are TGCGCCAGCAGCTTTGGCGTGGGGTTGACTGAAGCTTTCTTT.

Written as DNA, the CDR3 is TGTGCCAGCTCACGACCCGATTCGTGGGGTAGGAACGAGCAGTACTTC. Translation gives CASSRPDSWGRNEQYF. V gene TRBV18 combines with J gene TRBJ2-7, with D unclear. From germline, CDR1 is KGHSH and CDR2 LQKENI. V gave up 4 bases and J gave up 5 bases, with 21 bases separating them. The CDR3 consists of 16 residues.

V gene TRBV14 combines with J gene TRBJ1-3; no definite D call. Trimming stripped 6 bases from V and 0 bases from J, with 9 bases between. CDR1 is SGHDN, CDR2 FVKESK, per germline. This CDR3 is 14 amino acids long. The CDR3 loop reads CASSRTFSGNTIYF. DNA of the CDR3: TGTGCCAGCAGTCGGACGTTCTCTGGAAACACCATATATTTT. The full variable domain, with the rest looked up from reference TRBV14 and TRBJ1-3, is EAGVTQFPSHSVIEKGQTVTLRCDPISGHDNLYWYRRVMGKEIKFLLHFVKESKQDESGMPNNRFLAERTGGTYSTLKVQPAELEDSGVYFCASSRTFSGNTIYFGEGSWLTVV.

The chain couples TRBV4-1 to TRBJ1-5, with D hard to call. Germline lookup yields CDR1 MGHRA and CDR2 YSYEKL. Trimming removed 5 bases from V and 2 bases from J, with 25 bases in between. This CDR3 is built from 19 residues. For the CDR3, the DNA is TGCGCCAGCAGCGCCGGAGGCCTGGAGGCCCTATATGGCAATCAGCCCCAGCATTTT. As protein: CASSAGGLEALYGNQPQHF.

V gene TRBV13 combines with J gene TRBJ2-3; D uncertain. Trimming pared 0 bases from V and 1 base from J, leaving 11 bases between. CDR1 is PRHDT, CDR2 FYEKMQ, per germline (reference sequence). This CDR3 is built from 16 residues. This chain's CDR3 is CASSLGIRQGTDTQYF. For the CDR3, the DNA is TGTGCCAGCAGCTTAGGCATACGGCAGGGCACAGATACGCAGTATTTT.

This chain links TRBV5-8 with TRBJ2-7; 11 bases are shared with TRBD2. Germline CDR1 is SGHTS and CDR2 is YDEGEE. V shed 4 bases, J shed 2 bases, and the junction held 5 bases outside the gene matches. This CDR3 spans 15 amino acids. DNA for the CDR3: TGTGCCAGCAGCGTCGAGACTAGCGGGACCTACGAGCAGTACTTC. Amino acids: CASSVETSGTYEQYF.

The CDR3 sequence is CASSPQTGTIHGYTF. The CDR3 DNA is TGTGCCAGCAGCCCGCAAACCGGGACAATCCATGGCTACACCTTC. This rearrangement joins TRBV6-1 to TRBJ1-2; TRBD1 might be the D (6 bases). Germline V CDR1 and CDR2: MNHNS, SASEGT. The CDR3 totals 15 residues. The ends were cut back, 6 bases at V and 6 bases at J, with 20 bases in the middle.

This chain connects TRBV5-8 to TRBJ2-7, with 9 bases aligning to TRBD1. This CDR3 comprises 14 residues. Germline-derived CDR1 and CDR2 are SGHTS and YDEGEE. V shed 2 bases and J 6 bases; nucleotides not matched to a gene: 6. The CDR3 spells CASSFTGQGSEQYF. The CDR3 bases are TGTGCCAGCAGCTTTACCGGACAGGGGTCCGAGCAGTACTTC. Full variable domain (missing parts from reference TRBV5-8 and TRBJ2-7): EAGVTQSPTHLIKTRGQQATLRCSPISGHTSVYWYQQALGLGLQFLLWYDEGEERNRGNFPPRFSGRQFPNYSSELNVNALELEDSALYLCASSFTGQGSEQYFGPGTRLTVT.

V gene TRBV6-7 combines with J gene TRBJ2-7, with 9 bases identical to TRBD2. TRBV6-7 is an ORF; its function is uncertain. After removal of 2 bases from V and 5 bases from J, the junction contained 4 bases not matched to a gene. The CDR3 has 14 amino acids. CDR3 protein: CASSYGTSWDEQYF. The CDR3 region has the DNA TGTGCCAGCAGTTACGGGACTAGCTGGGACGAGCAGTACTTC.

The V call is TRBV9, the J call TRBJ2-2, with D possibly TRBD1 on 6 matching bases. Trimming removed 6 bases from V and 0 bases from J, with 18 bases in between. The CDR3 sequence is 17 residues long. Per the germline V gene, CDR1 is SGDLS and CDR2 is YYNGEE. The CDR3 is CASTRSGQITNTGELFF. CDR3 bases: TGTGCCAGCACCAGATCAGGACAGATTACGAACACCGGGGAGCTGTTTTTT. The variable domain in full, completed from reference TRBV9 and TRBJ2-2, reads DSGVTQTPKHLITATGQRVTLRCSPRSGDLSVYWYQQSLDQGLQFLIQYYNGEERAKGNILERFSAQQFPDLHSELNLSSLELGDSALYFCASTRSGQITNTGELFFGEGSRLTVL.

V usage is TRBV11-2 and J usage is TRBJ2-5; no clear D gene. Trimming left V 2 bases short and J 5 bases short, with 3 bases between. The CDR3 totals 11 residues. Per the germline V gene, CDR1 is SGHAT and CDR2 is FQNNGV. The CDR3 coding sequence is TGTGCCAGCAGCTTAAGGGAGACCCAGTACTTC. Translation: CASSLRETQYF.

The J gene is TRBJ2-1, the V gene TRBV10-3; no firm D call. This CDR3 region has 13 residues. CDR1 and CDR2 from the germline V gene are ENHRY and SYGVKD. V was clipped by 2 bases and J by 3 bases, with 5 bases between them. The chain's CDR3 is CAISERGYNEQFF. CDR3 coding DNA: TGTGCCATCAGTGAGCGCGGCTACAATGAGCAGTTCTTC.

J is TRBJ2-7 and V is TRBV5-4; 8 bases agree with TRBD2. J gave up 1 base and V 4 bases, and 7 bases lay outside the gene matches. Looked up from germline, CDR1 is SGHNT and CDR2 is YYREEE (reference sequence). The CDR3 is 15 amino acids. The CDR3 DNA follows: TGTGCCAGCAGCCCGCGGGCTAGCGGGTCCTACGAGCAGTACTTC. It specifies CASSPRASGSYEQYF.

J is TRBJ2-6 and V is TRBV12-5; D gene ambiguous. Germline V gives CDR1 LGHNT, CDR2 FRNRAP. This CDR3 is built from 14 residues. Trimming shortened V by 4 bases and J by 0 bases, and 4 bases separated the two germline ends. The DNA for the CDR3 is TGTGCTAGTGGTTCCCTCTCTGGGGCCAACGTCCTGACTTTC. Translating it yields CASGSLSGANVLTF. The entire variable domain, with the rest obtained from reference TRBV12-5 and TRBJ2-6, is as follows: DARVTQTPRHKVTEMGQEVTMRCQPILGHNTVFWYRQTMMQGLELLAYFRNRAPLDDSGMPKDRFSAEMPDATLATLKIQPSEPRDSAVYFCASGSLSGANVLTFGAGSRLTVL.